These T cell receptor beta chains were read from a single sample in a study of lymphopenia after photon versus proton radiotherapy. Some clones are missing from TCRdb's copy, which holds only in-frame ones; the method was immunoSEQ multiplex PCR. Of 10,000 to 15,000 clones listed, around 90% were seen once; the top ten hold around 3.3%. The material was peripheral blood, obtained from a patient treated with photon-based radiotherapy. Receptor source: a man aged 55 to 70 with pancreatic cancer. Both conserved end residues are part of each CDR3. Fields, in order: V gene, D gene, clone size, J gene, CDR3 DNA, CDR3 protein. D genes are given only for firm matches. The size entry is marked missing in some rows and otherwise reads once, few, many or a size class.

TRBV7-2	TRBD2	-	TRBJ2-3	TGTGCCAGCAGCCGCCTTCTAGCGGGGGACACAGATACGCAGTATTTT	CASSRLLAGDTDTQYF
TRBV7-2	TRBD2	-	TRBJ2-3	TGTGCCAGCAGCTTTGGGGGGGGATGGAAAGATACGCAGTATTTT	CASSFGGGWKDTQYF
TRBV4-2	-	-	TRBJ1-2	TGTGCCAGCAGCTCCAAGTCTACCCTTTTTGTCTATGGCTACACCTTC	CASSSKSTLFVYGYTF
TRBV6-5	TRBD1	-	TRBJ1-1	TGTGCCAGCACCTATCCAGGGGGGGCGAACACTGAAGCTTTCTTT	CASTYPGGANTEAFF
TRBV18	-	-	TRBJ1-5	TGTGCCAGCTCAGAAGATAGGGGAGGCAATCAGCCCCAGCATTTT	CASSEDRGGNQPQHF
TRBV7-3	TRBD1	-	TRBJ1-3	TGTGCCAGCAGCCCAACAGGGGGTGGAAACACCATATATTTT	CASSPTGGGNTIYF
TRBV12-5	TRBD2	-	TRBJ2-3	TGTGCTAGTGGTTTGGGAAGAACTAGCGGGAACTTTCATACGCAGTATTTT	CASGLGRTSGNFHTQYF
TRBV15	-	-	TRBJ1-2	TGTGCCACCAGCAGACTAGAGGGTCGTGGCTACACCTTC	CATSRLEGRGYTF
TRBV18	-	-	TRBJ1-4	TGTGCCAGCTCACCACGAGGGGGTCATGAAAAACTGTTTTTT	CASSPRGGHEKLFF
TRBV7-9	TRBD1	-	TRBJ1-2	TGTGCCAGCAGCCCCGAACAGGGGAACGGCTACACCTTC	CASSPEQGNGYTF
TRBV29-1	-	-	TRBJ2-5	TGCAGCGTTGTAGTCTTGCTGCAGACCCAGTACTTC	CSVVVLLQTQYF
TRBV7-9	TRBD1	-	TRBJ2-7	TGTGCCAGCAGCCAACTGACAGGGGTGTACGAGCAGTACTTC	CASSQLTGVYEQYF
TRBV21-1	-	-	TRBJ1-6	TGTGCCAGCAGCAAAGGGGGGTCACTGTATAATTCACCCCTCCACTTT	CASSKGGSLYNSPLHF
TRBV6-1	-	-	TRBJ1-4	TGTGCCAGCATGAGGGACGACGAAAAACTGTTTTTT	CASMRDDEKLFF
TRBV6-4	-	-	TRBJ1-1	TGTGCCAGCAGGAGGTTAGCAGAAGTGAACACTGAAGCTTTCTTT	CASRRLAEVNTEAFF
TRBV6-1	TRBD2	-	TRBJ2-7	TGTGCCACCCGGACTAGCGGGGGCAGCTCCTACGAGCAGTACTTC	CATRTSGGSSYEQYF
TRBV19	-	-	TRBJ1-1	TGTGCCAGTAGTATAGTGGGACAGAACACTGAAGCTTTCTTT	CASSIVGQNTEAFF
TRBV2	-	-	TRBJ1-1	TGTGCCAGCAGCGTGGACACGAACACTGAAGCTTTCTTT	CASSVDTNTEAFF
TRBV4-3	-	-	TRBJ2-3	TGCGCCAGCAGCCAAGCTGCTAGCTGGGGCACAGATACGCAGTATTTT	CASSQAASWGTDTQYF
TRBV5-4	-	-	TRBJ2-2	TGTGCCAGCAGCAGGGGTACTACCGGGGAGCTGTTTTTT	CASSRGTTGELFF
TRBV9	-	-	TRBJ2-3	TGTGCCAGCAGCGTAGATGCGGGGACCTGGCGCAATACGCAGTATTTT	CASSVDAGTWRNTQYF
TRBV9	-	few	TRBJ1-1	TGTGCCAGCAGCGTAGAGGACACTGAAGCTTTCTTT	CASSVEDTEAFF
TRBV27	-	-	TRBJ1-1	TGTGCCAGCAGTCCACCGGGCCCGAACACTGAAGCTTTCTTT	CASSPPGPNTEAFF
TRBV2	TRBD1	-	TRBJ1-5	TGTGCCAGCAGCGAAGACAGGGGTGGTAAGCCCCAGCATTTT	CASSEDRGGKPQHF
TRBV4-2	TRBD1	-	TRBJ1-5	TGTGCCAGCAGCCGGGACAGGTATAGCAATCAGCCCCAGCATTTT	CASSRDRYSNQPQHF
TRBV5-1	TRBD2	-	TRBJ2-3	TGCGCCAGCAGCCCGGTCGCGGGGGGGCGCGGAGATACGCAGTATTTT	CASSPVAGGRGDTQYF
TRBV28	-	-	TRBJ1-1	TGTGCCAGCAGTTTATTAAGGGGGGAAACTGAAGCTTTCTTT	CASSLLRGETEAFF
TRBV7-9	-	-	TRBJ1-4	TGTGCCAGCAGCTTAGGGACCCACAGTACAACTAATGAAAAACTGTTTTTT	CASSLGTHSTTNEKLFF
TRBV5-4	-	once	TRBJ1-2	TGTGCCAGCAGCTTGGGCGCCAGGGTCTATGGCTACACCTTC	CASSLGARVYGYTF
TRBV7-9	TRBD1	-	TRBJ1-2	TGTGCCAGCAGCTTTAAAGACAGGGAGGTCTATGGCTACACCTTC	CASSFKDREVYGYTF
TRBV5-1	-	-	TRBJ2-1	TGCGCCAGCAGCCTGGGGACTTCGAGCTCCTACAATGAGCAGTTCTTC	CASSLGTSSSYNEQFF
TRBV5-1	-	-	TRBJ1-1	TGCGCCAGCAGCTTGAATAGGAAGGGCACTGAAGCTTTCTTT	CASSLNRKGTEAFF
TRBV19	TRBD1	-	TRBJ1-1	TGTGCCAGTAGTATAGATTCATGGACAGGGGGCACTGAAGCTTTCTTT	CASSIDSWTGGTEAFF